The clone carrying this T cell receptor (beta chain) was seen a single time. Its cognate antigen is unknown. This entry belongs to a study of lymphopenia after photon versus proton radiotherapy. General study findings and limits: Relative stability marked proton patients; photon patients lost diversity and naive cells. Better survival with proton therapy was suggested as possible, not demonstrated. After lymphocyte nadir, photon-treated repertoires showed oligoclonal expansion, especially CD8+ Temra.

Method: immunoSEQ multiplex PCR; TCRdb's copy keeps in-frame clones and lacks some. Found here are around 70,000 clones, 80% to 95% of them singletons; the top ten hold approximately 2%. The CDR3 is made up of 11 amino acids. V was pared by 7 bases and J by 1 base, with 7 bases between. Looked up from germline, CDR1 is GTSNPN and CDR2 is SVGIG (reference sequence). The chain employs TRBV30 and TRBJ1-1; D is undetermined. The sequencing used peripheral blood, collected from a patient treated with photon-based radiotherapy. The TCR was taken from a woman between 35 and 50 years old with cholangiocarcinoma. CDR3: CASGRNTEAFF. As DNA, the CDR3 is TGTGCCTCTGGACGGAACACTGAAGCTTTCTTT. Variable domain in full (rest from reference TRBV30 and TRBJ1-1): SQTIHQWPATLVQPVGSPLSLECTVEGTSNPNLYWYRQAAGRGLQLLFYSVGIGQISSEVPQNLSASRPQDRQFILSSKKLLLSDSGFYLCASGRNTEAFFGQGTRLTVV.